Below are 31 T cell receptor beta chains sequenced from a single sample in a study of shared clonotypes between healthy human individuals. Naive CD8 cells comprised CD45RO-negative, CCR7-positively selected cells, excluding terminally differentiated effector memory CD45RA+ cells. Sequencing was performed with immunoSEQ multiplex PCR; in TCRdb, only in-frame clones are kept and a portion is missing. Of 750,000 to 1,000,000 clones listed, 90% to 95% are singletons. The sequenced material came from naive CD8+ T cells sorted from blood. The receptors shown here come from a man aged 25-45 years in good health.

The CDR3 sequence is CASSLAEKGAGRMNTEAFF. In DNA, the CDR3 is TGTGCCAGCAGCTTAGCAGAAAAGGGGGCAGGGAGAATGAACACTGAAGCTTTCTTT. The V and J genes are TRBV11-2 and TRBJ1-1; 7 bases fit TRBD1. Germline trimming cut 1 base from V and 0 bases from J; bases unmatched to any gene: 14. This CDR3 is 19 amino acids long. Germline CDR1 is SGHAT and CDR2 is FQNNGV.

The chain combines TRBV6-5 with TRBJ1-4; D gene ambiguous. The germline CDR1 and CDR2 sequences are MNHEY and SVGAGI. The CDR3 spans 16 residues. Between the trimmed V and J ends, which lost 2 bases and 1 base, there was a span of 11 bases. The CDR3 DNA follows: TGTGCCAGCAGTTACCTCCCGACGGGAACTAATGAAAAACTGTTTTTT. It encodes CASSYLPTGTNEKLFF.

The chain has TRBV7-6 and TRBJ1-4; D uncertain. Germline V gives CDR1 SGHVS, CDR2 FNYEAQ. Between the trimmed V and J ends, which lost 0 bases and 6 bases, there was a span of 17 bases. CDR3 size: 17 residues. The CDR3 bases are TGTGCCAGCAGCTTAGCCCAAGGCAGGAAGTCGGATGAAAAACTGTTTTTT. It yields the protein CASSLAQGRKSDEKLFF.

The chain employs TRBV27 and TRBJ2-1; weak D call: TRBD1 (5 bases). In germline, CDR1 is MNHEY, CDR2 SMNVEV (reference sequence). The CDR3 spans 13 residues. V dropped 0 bases and J dropped 9 bases, with 9 bases sitting between them. The CDR3 is CASSLSVGAEQFF. The CDR3 bases are TGTGCCAGCAGTTTATCGGTTGGGGCTGAGCAGTTCTTC.

The CDR3 loop reads CASSLGGWTNEKLFF. Written as DNA, the CDR3 is TGTGCCAGCAGTTTGGGAGGGTGGACTAATGAAAAACTGTTTTTT. This chain connects TRBV27 to TRBJ1-4, with unresolved D. V was cut by 3 bases and J by 2 bases, with 10 bases left in between. The V gene's germline CDR1 is MNHEY and CDR2 SMNVEV (reference sequence). The CDR3 runs 15 residues. The entire variable domain, with the rest obtained from reference TRBV27 and TRBJ1-4, is as follows: EAQVTQNPRYLITVTGKKLTVTCSQNMNHEYMSWYRQDPGLGLRQIYYSMNVEVTDKGDVPEGYKVSRKEKRNFPLILESPSPNQTSLYFCASSLGGWTNEKLFFGSGTQLSVL.

This clone was counted a single time. The J gene is TRBJ1-2, the V gene TRBV7-9, with TRBD1 identical over 11 bases. V was clipped by 3 bases and J by 6 bases; unmatched bases: 9. CDR3 length: 16 amino acids. Germline CDR1 SEHNR, CDR2 FQNEAQ (reference sequence). The CDR3 nucleotides read TGTGCCAGCAGCTTTACAGGACAGGGGGCAATCGATGGCTACACCTTC. This gives the protein CASSFTGQGAIDGYTF.

The rearrangement uses TRBV7-6 and TRBJ2-3; TRBD2 agrees at 7 bases. V dropped 5 bases and J dropped 7; count of bases not matched to a gene: 12. The germline V gene has CDR1 SGHVS and CDR2 FNYEAQ. The CDR3 has 15 amino acids. This CDR3 reads CASSVGIGLGYTQYF. In DNA, the CDR3 is TGTGCCAGCAGCGTAGGGATAGGACTAGGATATACGCAGTATTTT. The full variable domain, rest sourced from reference TRBV7-6 and TRBJ2-3, is GAGVSQSPRYKVTKRGQDVALRCDPISGHVSLYWYRQALGQGPEFLTYFNYEAQQDKSGLPNDRFSAERPEGSISTLTIQRTEQRDSAMYRCASSVGIGLGYTQYFGPGTRLTVL.

V is TRBV18 and J is TRBJ2-7, with 11 bases lining up with TRBD2. Trimming cost V 3 bases and J 2 bases; bases outside gene matches: 6. Germline assignment: CDR1 KGHSH and CDR2 LQKENI. The length of the CDR3 is 16 residues. CDR3 sequence: CASSPSSGRTTYEQYF. DNA for the CDR3: TGTGCCAGCTCACCGTCTAGCGGGAGGACCACCTACGAGCAGTACTTC.

This sequence joins TRBV27 and TRBJ1-1; unclear D gene. The CDR3 loop spans 15 amino acids. Germline lookup yields CDR1 MNHEY and CDR2 SMNVEV (reference sequence). Trimming cost V 4 bases and J 5 bases, with 17 bases left between them. The CDR3 sequence: CASSSWDDGKTEAFF. The CDR3 DNA sequence: TGTGCCAGCAGTTCCTGGGATGACGGGAAAACTGAAGCTTTCTTT.

The CDR3 nucleotides are TGCGCCAGCAGCTCTGACAGGATTATTAGCGAGCAGTTCTTC. It specifies CASSSDRIISEQFF. This chain connects TRBV5-1 to TRBJ2-1; weak D call: TRBD1 (6 bases). V lost 3 bases, J lost 10 bases, and 17 bases lay in between. The V gene's germline CDR1 is SGHRS and CDR2 YFSETQ. The CDR3 consists of 14 residues.

About this clone: The same CDR3 can be traced to other DNA sequences in this sample. The J gene is TRBJ2-7, the V gene TRBV29-1, with no clear D. The CDR3 loop spans 12 amino acids. Trimming shortened V by 1 base and J by 3 bases, and 7 bases separated the two germline ends. The germline gives CDR1 SQVTM, CDR2 ANQGSEA. The CDR3 sequence: CSVEGRFYEQYF. Here the CDR3 DNA reads TGCAGCGTTGAAGGCAGATTCTACGAGCAGTACTTC.

The rearrangement uses TRBV29-1 and TRBJ2-5; TRBD1 agrees at 10 bases. CDR3 length: 10 residues. V dropped 4 bases and J dropped 11; count of bases not matched to a gene: 1. Germline lookup yields CDR1 SQVTM and CDR2 ANQGSEA. CDR3 sequence reads: CSVGDRGQYF. The CDR3 bases are TGCAGCGTTGGGGACAGGGGACAGTACTTC.

The chain joins TRBV14 to TRBJ2-3; 7 bases agree with TRBD2. V dropped 4 bases and J dropped 0; count of bases not matched to a gene: 13. Germline CDR1 reads SGHDN; CDR2 reads FVKESK. This CDR3 contains 18 residues. CDR3 protein: CASSPGPPSGTSTDTQYF. The CDR3, as DNA: TGTGCCAGCAGCCCGGGCCCTCCTAGCGGCACTAGCACAGATACGCAGTATTTT. The full variable domain, completed using reference TRBV14 and TRBJ2-3, is EAGVTQFPSHSVIEKGQTVTLRCDPISGHDNLYWYRRVMGKEIKFLLHFVKESKQDESGMPNNRFLAERTGGTYSTLKVQPAELEDSGVYFCASSPGPPSGTSTDTQYFGPGTRLTVL.

The chain links TRBV27 to TRBJ1-1, with 7 bases matching TRBD1. Germline lookup yields CDR1 MNHEY and CDR2 SMNVEV (reference sequence). The V segment lost 4 bases and the J segment 4 bases; nucleotides outside the gene matches: 3. The CDR3 runs to 13 residues. CDR3 DNA sequence: TGTGCCAGCAGTTCACAGGGGAGCACTGAAGCTTTCTTT. Translation gives CASSSQGSTEAFF.

This clone has a handful of counts. The chain uses TRBV6-5 and TRBJ2-1; 7 bases line up with TRBD1. V lost 6 bases to trimming and J lost 8 bases; unmatched junction nucleotides: 13. The CDR3 spans 15 residues. Germline V gene lookup returns CDR1 MNHEY and CDR2 SVGAGI. Here the CDR3 DNA reads TGTGCCAGCAGCCAAGAAGGGGGCAGAGTCCATGAGCAGTTCTTC. Translation gives CASSQEGGRVHEQFF.

The V gene is TRBV19, the J gene TRBJ2-1; the D gene is possibly TRBD2 (6 bases). Per germline, CDR1 LNHDA and CDR2 SQIVND (reference sequence). This CDR3 has 12 residues. Trimming shortened V by 11 bases and J by 6 bases, and 14 bases separated the two germline ends. The CDR3 DNA reads as TGTGCCGGGACTGCTACGTCCAATGAGCAGTTCTTC. This translates into CAGTATSNEQFF.

The chain recombines TRBV7-6 with TRBJ1-1, with D perhaps matching TRBD1 (5 bases). V was cut by 1 base and J by 0 bases, with 15 bases left in between. The CDR3 is made up of 17 amino acids. Germline V lookup: CDR1 SGHVS, CDR2 FNYEAQ. The CDR3 region is CASSLDRDSGVNTEAFF. The CDR3 coding sequence is TGTGCCAGCAGCTTAGACCGGGACTCCGGGGTGAACACTGAAGCTTTCTTT.

This chain connects TRBV9 to TRBJ2-7; D ambiguous. Looked up from germline, CDR1 is SGDLS and CDR2 is YYNGEE. This CDR3 contains 14 residues. The V and J ends lost 2 bases and 2 bases respectively, with 11 bases between them. CDR3 in DNA: TGTGCCAGCAGCGTCGGCGGAATGACCTACGAGCAGTACTTC. Its protein is CASSVGGMTYEQYF.

The count of this clone is one. The chain uses TRBV2 and TRBJ2-7; 8 bases agree with TRBD2. After removal of 8 bases from V and 5 bases from J, the junction contained 5 bases not matched to a gene. The CDR3 loop spans 12 amino acids. CDR1 is SNHLY, CDR2 FYNNEI, per germline. The CDR3 bases are TGTGCCAGCCGGGGGGGGATCCACGAGCAGTACTTC. As protein: CASRGGIHEQYF.

The V call is TRBV5-1, the J call TRBJ2-1; D remains ambiguous. The CDR3 runs to 18 residues. The V and J ends lost 3 bases and 5 bases respectively, with 24 bases between them. Per germline, CDR1 SGHRS and CDR2 YFSETQ. CDR3 sequence reads: CASSSPVPSRLADNEQFF. The CDR3 DNA reads as TGCGCCAGCAGCTCCCCTGTCCCTAGTCGGCTTGCGGACAATGAGCAGTTCTTC. Supplemented by reference TRBV5-1 and TRBJ2-1, the full variable domain reads KAGVTQTPRYLIKTRGQQVTLSCSPISGHRSVSWYQQTPGQGLQFLFEYFSETQRNKGNFPGRFSGRQFSNSRSEMNVSTLELGDSALYLCASSSPVPSRLADNEQFFGPGTRLTVL.

The chain joins TRBV4-3 to TRBJ1-1; a possible D gene is TRBD1 (6 bases). This CDR3 region has 19 residues. V was clipped by 0 bases and J by 0 bases, with 20 bases between them. Germline CDR1 and CDR2: LGHNA and YSLEER. CDR3 residues: CASSQDWGQGQVLNTEAFF. The CDR3 DNA is TGCGCCAGCAGCCAAGATTGGGGGCAGGGCCAGGTCCTGAACACTGAAGCTTTCTTT.

This chain uses TRBV27 with TRBJ1-2; D possibly corresponds to TRBD1 (5 bases). Germline V gives CDR1 MNHEY, CDR2 SMNVEV (reference sequence). This CDR3 has 12 amino acids. V lost 4 bases, J lost 4 bases, and 7 bases lay in between. The CDR3 spells CASSSGLYGYTF. CDR3 DNA: TGTGCCAGCAGTTCAGGGCTCTATGGCTACACCTTC.

About this clone: Other DNA variants within this sample encode the same CDR3. The rearrangement links TRBV19 to TRBJ2-7; 10 bases agree with TRBD1. This CDR3 region has 14 residues. J gave up 3 bases and V 3 bases, and 2 bases lay outside the gene matches. CDR1 LNHDA and CDR2 SQIVND come from the germline V gene (reference sequence). This chain's CDR3 is CASSIRTGGYEQYF. The CDR3 DNA reads as TGTGCCAGTAGTATCCGGACAGGGGGCTACGAGCAGTACTTC. Filled out from reference TRBV19 and TRBJ2-7, the complete variable domain reads DGGITQSPKYLFRKEGQNVTLSCEQNLNHDAMYWYRQDPGQGLRLIYYSQIVNDFQKGDIAEGYSVSREKKESFPLTVTSAQKNPTAFYLCASSIRTGGYEQYFGPGTRLTVT.

This chain links TRBV27 with TRBJ2-5; TRBD1 is a possible D gene (6 bases). From germline, CDR1 is MNHEY and CDR2 SMNVEV (reference sequence). Between the trimmed V and J ends, which lost 5 bases and 1 base, there was a span of 14 bases. The CDR3 has 15 residues. This chain's CDR3 is CASSPWTASQETQYF. The CDR3 DNA follows: TGTGCCAGCAGTCCGTGGACAGCAAGCCAAGAGACCCAGTACTTC.

The V gene is TRBV7-8, the J gene TRBJ2-1, with 8 bases lining up with TRBD2. CDR1 is SGHVS, CDR2 FQNEAQ, per germline. The V segment lost 4 bases and the J segment 4 bases; nucleotides outside the gene matches: 18. CDR3 size: 19 residues. CDR3 protein: CASSSGLPREESGYNEQFF. The CDR3 DNA follows: TGTGCCAGCAGCTCGGGACTTCCGCGGGAGGAGTCCGGTTACAATGAGCAGTTCTTC.

This rearrangement joins TRBV5-8 to TRBJ2-7, with D tentatively TRBD1 (6 bases). The CDR3 has 13 amino acids. Trimming removed 6 bases at V and 0 bases at J, with 10 bases between. From germline, CDR1 is SGHTS and CDR2 YDEGEE. The CDR3 bases are TGTGCCAGCAAAGGGGGTGACTCCTACGAGCAGTACTTC. Its protein is CASKGGDSYEQYF.

The V call is TRBV4-1, the J call TRBJ2-3, with D possibly being TRBD1 (6 bases). The V end was cut by 2 bases, the J end by 2 bases, with 11 bases between. CDR3 length equals 15 residues. Germline-derived CDR1 and CDR2 are MGHRA and YSYEKL. The chain's CDR3 is CASSQSRTATDTQYF. CDR3 coding DNA: TGCGCCAGCAGCCAATCCAGGACAGCCACAGATACGCAGTATTTT.

The chain is built from TRBV6-1 and TRBJ2-7; perhaps TRBD1 as D (5 bases). There are 15 residues in the CDR3. The V end was cut by 2 bases, the J end by 2 bases, with 13 bases between. Germline V gene lookup returns CDR1 MNHNS and CDR2 SASEGT. The CDR3 sequence: CASSEYRLSAYEQYF. CDR3 coding DNA: TGTGCCAGCAGTGAATACAGGCTTTCTGCCTACGAGCAGTACTTC.

This clone was found once. The same CDR3 can be traced to other DNA sequences in this sample. The chain is built from TRBV7-9 and TRBJ1-1; D unclear. This CDR3 has 13 residues. Per germline, CDR1 SEHNR and CDR2 FQNEAQ (reference sequence). With 1 base removed from V and 1 base from J, the gap between germline ends came to 4 bases. The CDR3 region has the DNA TGTGCCAGCAGCTTAGATCGGAACACTGAAGCTTTCTTT. Its translation is CASSLDRNTEAFF.

V usage is TRBV27 and J usage is TRBJ1-5; 9 nucleotides agree with TRBD1. The CDR3 length is 19 residues. Germline V lookup: CDR1 MNHEY, CDR2 SMNVEV (reference sequence). After removal of 4 bases from V and 0 bases from J, the junction contained 13 bases not matched to a gene. CDR3 nucleotide sequence: TGTGCCAGCAGTTCAACCCGGGACAGGGAGGACCATAGCAATCAGCCCCAGCATTTT. The encoded protein is CASSSTRDREDHSNQPQHF.

In this sample, this clone turned up once. The chain has TRBV7-8 and TRBJ2-3; D unresolved. The CDR3 runs 16 residues. Trimming left V 0 bases short and J 0 bases short, with 10 bases between. CDR1 is SGHVS, CDR2 FQNEAQ, per germline. Here the CDR3 reads CASSLARRGSTDTQYF. The CDR3 region has the DNA TGTGCCAGCAGCTTAGCGAGACGTGGGAGCACAGATACGCAGTATTTT.